The next 10 T cell receptor beta chains were all read from a single sample in a study of T cell responses to AZD1222 COVID-19 vaccine. Profiled with immunoSEQ multiplex PCR; TCRdb holds only in-frame clones, not every one. The data contain about 150,000 clones, 70% to 90% of them seen just once; the ten biggest clones take up 4.5% to 6%. Source: peripheral blood, taken on day 0 of AZD1222 vaccination. The receptors here all came from an adult in good health.

V usage is TRBV6-5 and J usage is TRBJ2-3; D unclear. V was cut by 4 bases and J by 1 base, with 15 bases left in between. The CDR3 consists of 16 residues. Germline loops: CDR1 MNHEY, CDR2 SVGAGI. The chain's CDR3 is CASSSPGGSGTDTQYF. CDR3 bases: TGTGCCAGCAGTTCCCCGGGCGGATCCGGCACAGATACGCAGTATTTT.

This chain joins TRBV6-2 or TRBV6-3 and TRBJ1-2, with D perhaps TRBD1 (6 bases). There are 14 residues in the CDR3. Germline V CDR1 and CDR2: MNHEY, SVGEGT. Between the trimmed V and J ends, which lost 2 bases and 4 bases, there was a span of 11 bases. Here the CDR3 DNA reads TGTGCCAGCAGTTACACAGGGTTGGGCTATGGCTACACCTTC. This encodes CASSYTGLGYGYTF.

The V gene is TRBV18, the J gene TRBJ1-5; TRBD1 matches 10 bases. V lost 8 bases and J lost 7; bases outside the gene matches: 8. The CDR3 totals 14 residues. The V gene's germline CDR1 is KGHSH and CDR2 LQKENI. The CDR3 DNA follows: TGTGCCAGCACCGGGACAGGGGTCGGGCAGCCCCAGCATTTT. It specifies CASTGTGVGQPQHF.

This sequence joins TRBV19 and TRBJ1-1, with 7 bases lining up with TRBD1. After removal of 4 bases from V and 7 bases from J, the junction contained 9 bases not matched to a gene. CDR1 and CDR2 (germline): LNHDA, SQIVND (reference sequence). The CDR3 runs to 14 residues. Here the CDR3 DNA reads TGTGCCAGTAGTAACAGGGGAACGGGCGTTGAAGCTTTCTTT. Amino acids: CASSNRGTGVEAFF.

The CDR3 reads CASRWGNTQYF. The CDR3 nucleotides are TGTGCCAGTAGATGGGGGAATACGCAGTATTTT. This chain connects TRBV3-1 (or the pseudogene TRBV3-2) to TRBJ2-3, with D perhaps being TRBD1 or TRBD2 (5 bases each). V gave up 9 bases and J gave up 7 bases, with 11 bases separating them. This CDR3 region has 11 residues. Germline V gives CDR1 LGHDT, CDR2 YNNKEL (reference sequence).

The J gene is TRBJ1-1, the V gene TRBV19; D not certain. Trimming took 3 bases from V and 2 from J, leaving 19 bases between them. CDR1 is LNHDA, CDR2 SQIVND, per germline (reference sequence). CDR3 length equals 17 residues. The CDR3: CASSMGRQYGRNTEAFF. The DNA of the CDR3 is TGTGCCAGTAGTATGGGCAGACAATACGGAAGAAACACTGAAGCTTTCTTT.

This clone was recorded only once. V gene TRBV3-1 (or the pseudogene TRBV3-2) combines with J gene TRBJ2-3; maybe TRBD2 (5 bases). The CDR3 is 14 amino acids. Germline assignment: CDR1 LGHDT and CDR2 YNNKEL (reference sequence). V was trimmed by 4 bases and J by 4 bases, leaving 12 bases between them. CDR3 nucleotides: TGTGCCAGCAGCCTAACTAGAGGGTCAGATACGCAGTATTTT. Translated: CASSLTRGSDTQYF.

V gene TRBV6-5 combines with J gene TRBJ2-4; D is perhaps TRBD1 or TRBD2 (5 bases each). The V and J ends lost 4 bases and 8 bases respectively, with 12 bases between them. The CDR3 consists of 13 residues. Germline-derived CDR1 and CDR2 are MNHEY and SVGAGI. CDR3 coding DNA: TGTGCCAGCAGTTCTCTCAGGGACGACATTCAGTACTTC. This sequence encodes CASSSLRDDIQYF.

The genes are TRBV7-2 and TRBJ1-2; D is uncertain. The germline CDR1 and CDR2 sequences are SGHTA and FQGNSA. CDR3 length equals 11 residues. V gave up 1 base and J gave up 8 bases, with 5 bases separating them. The CDR3, as DNA: TGTGCCAGCAGCTTAGGAGGGGGCTACACCTTC. Its translation is CASSLGGGYTF.

This chain links TRBV6-1 with TRBJ2-5, with 11 bases that match TRBD2. The CDR3 consists of 14 residues. The J segment lost 5 bases and the V segment lost 2 bases, leaving 1 base of the junction unmatched. Germline values: CDR1 MNHNS, CDR2 SASEGT. DNA for the CDR3: TGTGCCAGCAGTGAACTAGCGGGAGGTGAGACCCAGTACTTC. Translating gives CASSELAGGETQYF.